This T cell receptor (beta chain) was captured in a study of T cell responses to AZD1222 COVID-19 vaccine. The CDR3 has 13 amino acids. About this clone: Its cognate antigen is unknown. Its ends do not fully match the called genes, so a read error is possible.

Profiling relied on immunoSEQ multiplex PCR, and the TCRdb table lists in-frame clones only, not all of them. The sample consists of roughly 150,000 clones, roughly 92% of them appearing once. Whole-study findings and limits: Vaccination with two AZD1222 doses was followed by a rise in Spike-specific TCR breadth and depth. Among vaccine-associated CD4 TCRs, coverage spanned spike, with dominance at 160-218 and 743-854.

The chain is built from TRBV12-3 or TRBV12-4 and TRBJ2-1, with D tentatively TRBD1 (6 bases). The sequencing used peripheral blood, collected on day 0 of AZD1222 vaccination. This receptor was identified in an adult in good health. Here the CDR3 DNA reads TGTGCCAGCAGTCCCCGCAGGGACAAAGAGCAGTTCTTC. Translation: CASSPRRDKEQFF.